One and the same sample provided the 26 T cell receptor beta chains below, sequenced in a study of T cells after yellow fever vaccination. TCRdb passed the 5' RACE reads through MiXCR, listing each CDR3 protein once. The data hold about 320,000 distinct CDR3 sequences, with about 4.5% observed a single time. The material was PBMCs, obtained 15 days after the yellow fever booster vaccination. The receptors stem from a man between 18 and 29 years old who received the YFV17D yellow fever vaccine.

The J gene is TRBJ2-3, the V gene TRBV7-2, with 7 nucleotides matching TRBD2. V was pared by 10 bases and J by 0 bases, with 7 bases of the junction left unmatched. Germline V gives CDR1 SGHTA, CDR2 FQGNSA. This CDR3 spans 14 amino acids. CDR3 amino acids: CATLAMTSTDTQYF. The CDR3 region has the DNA TGTGCCACACTAGCGATGACTAGCACAGATACGCAGTATTTT.

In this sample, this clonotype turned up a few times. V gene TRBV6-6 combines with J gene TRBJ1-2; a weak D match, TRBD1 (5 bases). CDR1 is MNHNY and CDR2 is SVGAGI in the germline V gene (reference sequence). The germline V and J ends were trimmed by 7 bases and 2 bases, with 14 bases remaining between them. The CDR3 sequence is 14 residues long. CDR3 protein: CASIRGGTNYGYTF. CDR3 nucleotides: TGTGCCAGCATCCGGGGGGGGACGAACTATGGCTACACCTTC.

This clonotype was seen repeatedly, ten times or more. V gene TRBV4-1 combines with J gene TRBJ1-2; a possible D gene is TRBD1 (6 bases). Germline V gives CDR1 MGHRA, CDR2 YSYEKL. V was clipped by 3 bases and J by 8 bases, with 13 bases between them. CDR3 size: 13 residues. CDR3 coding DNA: TGCGCCAGCAGCCAGATGGACAGCTACGGCTACACCTTC. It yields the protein CASSQMDSYGYTF.

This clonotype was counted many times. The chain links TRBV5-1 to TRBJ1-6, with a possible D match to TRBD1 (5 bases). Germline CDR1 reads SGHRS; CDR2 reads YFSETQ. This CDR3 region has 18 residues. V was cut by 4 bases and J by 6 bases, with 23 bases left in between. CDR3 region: CASSLGLFGAVGNSPLHF. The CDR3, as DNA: TGCGCCAGCAGCCTAGGACTGTTCGGGGCGGTCGGTAATTCACCCCTCCACTTT. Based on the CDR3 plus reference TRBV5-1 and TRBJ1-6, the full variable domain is KAGVTQTPRYLIKTRGQQVTLSCSPISGHRSVSWYQQTPGQGLQFLFEYFSETQRNKGNFPGRFSGRQFSNSRSEMNVSTLELGDSALYLCASSLGLFGAVGNSPLHFGNGTRLTVT.

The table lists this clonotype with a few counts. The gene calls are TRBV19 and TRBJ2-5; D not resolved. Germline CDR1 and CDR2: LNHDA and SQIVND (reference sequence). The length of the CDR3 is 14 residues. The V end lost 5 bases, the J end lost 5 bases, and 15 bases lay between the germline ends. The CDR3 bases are TGTGCCAGTAGTTTTGCGAGGTGGCGGGAGACCCAGTACTTC. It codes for CASSFARWRETQYF. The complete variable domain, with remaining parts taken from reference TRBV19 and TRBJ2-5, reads DGGITQSPKYLFRKEGQNVTLSCEQNLNHDAMYWYRQDPGQGLRLIYYSQIVNDFQKGDIAEGYSVSREKKESFPLTVTSAQKNPTAFYLCASSFARWRETQYFGPGTRLLVL.

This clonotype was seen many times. CDR3 coding DNA: TGTGCCAGCAGTTTATCAACGGGTGGTCAGCCCCAGCATTTT. The encoded protein is CASSLSTGGQPQHF. The chain couples TRBV27 to TRBJ1-5; D is uncertain. Germline V gene data show CDR1 as MNHEY and CDR2 as SMNVEV (reference sequence). Between the trimmed V and J ends, which lost 0 bases and 6 bases, there was a span of 9 bases. This CDR3 is 14 amino acids long.

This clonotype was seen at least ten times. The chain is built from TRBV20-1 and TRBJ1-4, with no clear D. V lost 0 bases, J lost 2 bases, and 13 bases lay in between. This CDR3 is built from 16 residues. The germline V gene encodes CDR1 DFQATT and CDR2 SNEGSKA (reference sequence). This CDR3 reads CSARDLASFTNEKLFF. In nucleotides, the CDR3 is TGCAGTGCTAGAGATCTAGCTTCTTTCACTAATGAAAAACTGTTTTTT.

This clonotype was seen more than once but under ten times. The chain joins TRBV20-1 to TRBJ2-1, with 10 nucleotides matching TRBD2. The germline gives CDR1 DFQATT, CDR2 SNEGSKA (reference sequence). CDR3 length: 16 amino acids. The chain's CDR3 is CSAGLAGVRSYNEQFF. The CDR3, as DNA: TGCAGCGCGGGGCTAGCGGGGGTAAGAAGCTACAATGAGCAGTTCTTC.

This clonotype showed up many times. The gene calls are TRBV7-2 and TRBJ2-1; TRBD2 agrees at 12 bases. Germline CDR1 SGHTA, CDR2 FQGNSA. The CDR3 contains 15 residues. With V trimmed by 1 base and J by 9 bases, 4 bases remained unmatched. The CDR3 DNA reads TGTGCCAGCAGCTTAGTACTAGCGGGGGGAGGTGAGCAGTTCTTC. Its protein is CASSLVLAGGGEQFF.

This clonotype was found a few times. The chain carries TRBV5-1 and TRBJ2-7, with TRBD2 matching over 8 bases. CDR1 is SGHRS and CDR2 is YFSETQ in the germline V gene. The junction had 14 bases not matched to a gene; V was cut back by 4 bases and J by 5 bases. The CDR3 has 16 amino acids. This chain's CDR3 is CASSPAGGGPLNEQYF. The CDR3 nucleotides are TGCGCCAGCAGCCCGGCCGGGGGGGGCCCTTTAAACGAGCAGTACTTC.

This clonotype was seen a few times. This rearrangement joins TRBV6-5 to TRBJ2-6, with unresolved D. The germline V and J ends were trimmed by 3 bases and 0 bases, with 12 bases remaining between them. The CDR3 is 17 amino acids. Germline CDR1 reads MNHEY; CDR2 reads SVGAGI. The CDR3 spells CASSYGTALSGANVLTF. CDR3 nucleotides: TGTGCCAGCAGTTATGGCACAGCCCTCTCTGGGGCCAACGTCCTGACTTTC.

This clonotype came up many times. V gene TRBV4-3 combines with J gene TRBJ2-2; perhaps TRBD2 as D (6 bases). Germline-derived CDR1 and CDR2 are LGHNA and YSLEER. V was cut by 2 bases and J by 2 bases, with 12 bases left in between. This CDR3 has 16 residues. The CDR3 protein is CASSQISAGNTGELFF. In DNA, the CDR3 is TGCGCCAGCAGCCAAATTTCGGCGGGAAACACCGGGGAGCTGTTTTTT.

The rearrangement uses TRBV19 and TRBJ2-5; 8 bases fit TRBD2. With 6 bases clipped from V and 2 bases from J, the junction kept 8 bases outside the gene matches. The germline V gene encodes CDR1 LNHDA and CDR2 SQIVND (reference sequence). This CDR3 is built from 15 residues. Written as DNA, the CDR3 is TGTGCCAGTAGACGCTATAGCGGGGAGCAAGAGACCCAGTACTTC. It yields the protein CASRRYSGEQETQYF.

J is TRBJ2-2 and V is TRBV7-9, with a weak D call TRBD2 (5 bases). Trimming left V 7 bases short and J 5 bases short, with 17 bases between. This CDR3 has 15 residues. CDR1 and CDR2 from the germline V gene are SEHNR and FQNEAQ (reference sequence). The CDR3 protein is CASTTSGGRTGELFF. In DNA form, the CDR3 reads TGTGCCAGCACCACGAGCGGAGGACGGACCGGGGAGCTGTTTTTT. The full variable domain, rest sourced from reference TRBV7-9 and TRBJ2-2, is DTGVSQNPRHKITKRGQNVTFRCDPISEHNRLYWYRQTLGQGPEFLTYFQNEAQLEKSRLLSDRFSAERPKGSFSTLEIQRTEQGDSAMYLCASTTSGGRTGELFFGEGSRLTVL.

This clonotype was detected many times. The CDR3 DNA is TGCGCCAGCAGCCAAGATGCGGGTCAGGCTACGCAGTATTTT. Amino acids: CASSQDAGQATQYF. V gene TRBV4-3 combines with J gene TRBJ2-3, with D tentatively TRBD2 (5 bases). This CDR3 has 14 amino acids. The V and J ends lost 0 bases and 8 bases respectively, with 12 bases between them. Germline CDR1 reads LGHNA; CDR2 reads YSLEER.

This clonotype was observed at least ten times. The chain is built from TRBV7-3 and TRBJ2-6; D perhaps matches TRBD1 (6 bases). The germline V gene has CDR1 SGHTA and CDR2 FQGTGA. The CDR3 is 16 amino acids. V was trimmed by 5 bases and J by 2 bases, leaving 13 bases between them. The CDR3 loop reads CASSTQQGPGANVLTF. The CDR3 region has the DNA TGTGCCAGCAGCACCCAACAGGGCCCTGGGGCCAACGTCCTGACTTTC.

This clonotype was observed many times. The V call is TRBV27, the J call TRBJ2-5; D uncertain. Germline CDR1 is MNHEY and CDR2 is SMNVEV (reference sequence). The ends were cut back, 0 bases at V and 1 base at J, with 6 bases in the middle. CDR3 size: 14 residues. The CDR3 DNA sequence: TGTGCCAGCAGTTTATCGTTATCCCAAGAGACCCAGTACTTC. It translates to CASSLSLSQETQYF.

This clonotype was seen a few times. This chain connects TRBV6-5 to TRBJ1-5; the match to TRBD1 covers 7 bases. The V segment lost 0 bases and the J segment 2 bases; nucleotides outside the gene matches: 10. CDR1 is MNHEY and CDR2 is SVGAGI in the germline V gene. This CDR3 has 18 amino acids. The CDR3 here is CASSYSPDRTTRNQPQHF. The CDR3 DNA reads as TGTGCCAGCAGTTACTCCCCGGACAGGACGACCCGCAATCAGCCCCAGCATTTT.

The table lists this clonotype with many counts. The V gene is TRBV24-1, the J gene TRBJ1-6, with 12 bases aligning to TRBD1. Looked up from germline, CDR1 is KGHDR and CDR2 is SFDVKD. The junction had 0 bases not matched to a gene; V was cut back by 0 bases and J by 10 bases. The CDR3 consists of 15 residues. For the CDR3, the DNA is TGTGCCACCAGTGATTTGGGGACAGGGGGCTCACCCCTCCACTTT. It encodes CATSDLGTGGSPLHF.

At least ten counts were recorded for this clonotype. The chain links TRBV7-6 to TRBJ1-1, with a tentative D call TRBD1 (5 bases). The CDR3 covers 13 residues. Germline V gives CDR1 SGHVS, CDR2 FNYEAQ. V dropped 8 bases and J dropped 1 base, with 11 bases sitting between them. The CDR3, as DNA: TGTGCCAGCCGCCCAGGGCAGAACACTGAAGCTTTCTTT. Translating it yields CASRPGQNTEAFF.

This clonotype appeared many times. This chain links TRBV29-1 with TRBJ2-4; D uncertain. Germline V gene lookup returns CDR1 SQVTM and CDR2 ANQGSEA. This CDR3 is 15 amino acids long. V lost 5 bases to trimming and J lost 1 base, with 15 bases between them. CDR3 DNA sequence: TGCAGCGTTTCCTCCCTCGGAAGGGCCAAAAACATTCAGTACTTC. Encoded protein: CSVSSLGRAKNIQYF.

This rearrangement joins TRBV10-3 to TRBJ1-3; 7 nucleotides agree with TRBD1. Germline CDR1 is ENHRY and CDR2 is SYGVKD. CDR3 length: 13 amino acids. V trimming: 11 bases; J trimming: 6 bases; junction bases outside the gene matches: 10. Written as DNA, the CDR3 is TGTGCCTTCGGGGAAGGACAGGCAAACACCATATATTTT. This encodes CAFGEGQANTIYF.

The CDR3 nucleotides read TGTGCCAGCAGTCCAAGTGGACTAGCGGGCAGCTCCTACAATGAGCAGTTCTTC. Protein: CASSPSGLAGSSYNEQFF. The chain combines TRBV6-4 with TRBJ2-1; TRBD2 agrees at 11 bases. Germline V gene data show CDR1 as MRHNA and CDR2 as SNTAGT. The CDR3 is made up of 18 amino acids. The J segment lost 0 bases and the V segment lost 5 bases, leaving 9 bases of the junction unmatched.

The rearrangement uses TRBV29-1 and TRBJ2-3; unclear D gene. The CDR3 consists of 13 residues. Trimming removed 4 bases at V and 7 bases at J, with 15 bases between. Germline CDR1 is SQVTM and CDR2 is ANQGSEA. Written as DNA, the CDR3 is TGCAGCGTTGCAGGTAGATTTAGTAATACGCAGTATTTT. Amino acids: CSVAGRFSNTQYF.

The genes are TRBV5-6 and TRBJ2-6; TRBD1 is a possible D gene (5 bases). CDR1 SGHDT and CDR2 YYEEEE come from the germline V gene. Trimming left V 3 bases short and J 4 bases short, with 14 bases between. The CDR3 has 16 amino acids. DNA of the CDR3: TGTGCCAGCAGCTGGCAGGTAGGGGCCGGGGCCAACGTCCTGACTTTC. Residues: CASSWQVGAGANVLTF.

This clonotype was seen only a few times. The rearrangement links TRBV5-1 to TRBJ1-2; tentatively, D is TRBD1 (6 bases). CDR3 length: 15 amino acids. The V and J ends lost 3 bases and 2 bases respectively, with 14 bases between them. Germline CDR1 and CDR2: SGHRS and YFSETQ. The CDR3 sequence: CASSSLSQGNYGYTF. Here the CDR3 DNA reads TGCGCCAGCAGCTCCTTATCACAGGGAAACTATGGCTACACCTTC.